Below are 32 T cell receptor beta chains sequenced from a single sample in a study of blood T cell repertoires in COVID-19. Assay: immunoSEQ multiplex PCR; the TCRdb copy retains only in-frame clones and omits some. The table includes approximately 70,000 clones, roughly 87% detected once. Material: peripheral blood. The receptors here all came from a woman between 50 and 59 years old with acute or convalescent COVID-19.

The chain couples TRBV27 to TRBJ1-1; 7 bases agree with TRBD1. Germline trimming cut 8 bases from V and 0 bases from J; bases unmatched to any gene: 6. Germline V gene sequence: CDR1 MNHEY, CDR2 SMNVEV (reference sequence). This CDR3 is 14 amino acids long. The CDR3 protein is CASGRQGLNTEAFF. CDR3 DNA: TGTGCCAGCGGGAGACAGGGTTTGAACACTGAAGCTTTCTTT.

V usage is TRBV2 and J usage is TRBJ1-5, with D possibly being TRBD1 (6 bases). Germline-derived CDR1 and CDR2 are SNHLY and FYNNEI. This CDR3 contains 14 residues. V was cut by 7 bases and J by 6 bases, with 16 bases left in between. The CDR3 spells CASTSFQGLQPQHF. In DNA, the CDR3 is TGTGCCAGCACCTCCTTCCAGGGGCTTCAGCCCCAGCATTTT.

This clone was counted once. This chain uses TRBV6-1 with TRBJ1-5; possible D gene TRBD1, 5 bases. The V gene lost 3 bases and the J gene lost 2 bases, with 8 bases spanning the gap. This CDR3 has 14 residues. CDR1 and CDR2 from the germline V gene are MNHNS and SASEGT. CDR3 protein: CASSDREGNQPQHF. In nucleotides, the CDR3 is TGTGCCAGCAGTGACAGGGAAGGCAATCAGCCCCAGCATTTT.

The genes are TRBV5-1 and TRBJ1-1; possibly TRBD1 for D (5 bases). Looked up from germline, CDR1 is SGHRS and CDR2 is YFSETQ. This CDR3 comprises 16 residues. Between the trimmed V and J ends, which lost 0 bases and 0 bases, there was a span of 12 bases. The CDR3 loop reads CASSLASRTLNTEAFF. In nucleotides, the CDR3 is TGCGCCAGCAGCTTGGCCTCACGGACACTGAACACTGAAGCTTTCTTT.

The chain is built from TRBV30 and TRBJ2-7, with no clear D. CDR1 GTSNPN and CDR2 SVGIG come from the germline V gene (reference sequence). The CDR3 is 13 amino acids. Between the trimmed V and J ends, which lost 5 bases and 2 bases, there was a span of 13 bases. CDR3 amino acids: CAWQDVGPYEQYF. CDR3 bases: TGTGCCTGGCAGGATGTCGGTCCCTACGAGCAGTACTTC.

This clone occurred once. DNA of the CDR3: TGTGCCAGCAGCTTGGGACAGGGACGAGAGACCCAGTACTTC. Amino acid sequence: CASSLGQGRETQYF. The V call is TRBV5-5, the J call TRBJ2-5; 7 bases map to TRBD1. CDR3 length equals 14 residues. Germline V gene sequence: CDR1 SGHKS, CDR2 YYEKEE (reference sequence). V gave up 0 bases and J gave up 4 bases; unmatched junction bases: 3.

J is TRBJ2-5 and V is TRBV5-1; D possibly corresponds to TRBD1 (6 bases). Between the trimmed V and J ends, which lost 4 bases and 2 bases, there was a span of 12 bases. This CDR3 has 14 amino acids. Looked up from germline, CDR1 is SGHRS and CDR2 is YFSETQ. The CDR3 DNA reads TGCGCCAGCAGCGAACAGGGTGTACAAGAGACCCAGTACTTC. Translating it yields CASSEQGVQETQYF.

The chain combines TRBV25-1 with TRBJ2-7; 7 nucleotides agree with TRBD1. The CDR3 spans 15 residues. J was trimmed by 2 bases and V by 4 bases; bases with no gene match: 8. From germline, CDR1 is MGHDK and CDR2 SYGVNS. The CDR3 loop reads CASSGGQMPTYEQYF. The CDR3 region has the DNA TGTGCCAGCAGTGGGGGACAGATGCCGACCTACGAGCAGTACTTC.

The chain uses TRBV30 and TRBJ2-7; D is ambiguous. In germline, CDR1 is GTSNPN, CDR2 SVGIG (reference sequence). The CDR3 totals 14 residues. Trimming stripped 0 bases from V and 0 bases from J, with 9 bases between. DNA of the CDR3: TGTGCCTGGAGTGTACCCGGTAGCTCCTACGAGCAGTACTTC. Encoded protein: CAWSVPGSSYEQYF.

This chain joins TRBV7-8 and TRBJ1-6; 9 bases fit TRBD1. J was trimmed by 6 bases and V by 5 bases; bases with no gene match: 8. CDR1 SGHVS and CDR2 FQNEAQ come from the germline V gene. The CDR3 runs to 16 residues. CDR3: CASSPTGGRGNSPLHF. The CDR3 DNA is TGTGCCAGCAGCCCTACAGGGGGCAGGGGTAATTCACCCCTCCACTTT. The full variable domain, in which reference TRBV7-8 and TRBJ1-6 provide the parts outside the CDR3, is GAGVSQSPRYKVAKRGQDVALRCDPISGHVSLFWYQQALGQGPEFLTYFQNEAQLDKSGLPSDRFFAERPEGSVSTLKIQRTQQEDSAVYLCASSPTGGRGNSPLHFGNGTRLTVT.

The CDR3 is CASSLGAGGRTDTQYF. The CDR3 nucleotides are TGTGCCAGCAGCTTAGGAGCGGGGGGACGCACAGATACGCAGTATTTT. The chain joins TRBV7-8 to TRBJ2-3, with TRBD2 identical over 9 bases. The V and J ends lost 1 base and 1 base, in that order; junction bases with no gene match: 3. CDR1 is SGHVS, CDR2 FQNEAQ, per germline. This CDR3 has 16 amino acids.

V usage is TRBV29-1 and J usage is TRBJ1-5, with a possible D match to TRBD1 (5 bases). V shed 4 bases and J shed 5 bases, with 12 bases lying between them. The CDR3 has 13 amino acids. CDR1 and CDR2 from the germline V gene are SQVTM and ANQGSEA. The CDR3 coding sequence is TGCAGCGTTGCGGGGGGGTATGATCAGCCCCAGCATTTT. This gives the protein CSVAGGYDQPQHF.

The V call is TRBV30, the J call TRBJ2-4, with a possible D match to TRBD2 (5 bases). The germline V and J ends were trimmed by 1 base and 3 bases, with 13 bases remaining between them. From germline, CDR1 is GTSNPN and CDR2 SVGIG (reference sequence). This CDR3 is 15 amino acids long. The CDR3 region is CAWSEFSAGKNIQYF. The CDR3 region has the DNA TGTGCCTGGAGTGAGTTCAGCGCGGGCAAAAACATTCAGTACTTC.

The V call is TRBV11-3, the J call TRBJ2-3, with TRBD1 matching 8 bases. Germline V lookup: CDR1 SGHNT, CDR2 YENEEA. V dropped 1 base and J dropped 1; count of bases not matched to a gene: 4. This CDR3 spans 16 amino acids. The CDR3 DNA is TGTGCCAGCAGCTTAGGAGGACAGGGACGCACAGATACGCAGTATTTT. This codes for CASSLGGQGRTDTQYF.

The chain is built from TRBV30 and TRBJ2-7, with TRBD1 identical over 9 bases. The CDR3 totals 12 residues. V trimming: 4 bases; J trimming: 3 bases; junction bases outside the gene matches: 1. Per germline, CDR1 GTSNPN and CDR2 SVGIG (reference sequence). DNA of the CDR3: TGTGCCTGGAACAGGGGGCTCTACGAGCAGTACTTC. Its protein product is CAWNRGLYEQYF.

This CDR3 reads CASSDLGRVGLYEQYF. As DNA, the CDR3 is TGTGCCAGCAGTGACCTCGGGAGGGTAGGGCTCTACGAGCAGTACTTC. The chain uses TRBV6-4 and TRBJ2-7; 8 positions agree with TRBD2. The germline V gene has CDR1 MRHNA and CDR2 SNTAGT. The CDR3 consists of 16 residues. V was clipped by 2 bases and J by 3 bases; unmatched bases: 9.

The sample holds one count of this clone. The rearrangement joins TRBV6-1 to TRBJ2-1; no definite D call. Germline V gives CDR1 MNHNS, CDR2 SASEGT. The CDR3 consists of 16 residues. V shed 3 bases and J shed 3 bases, with 15 bases lying between them. CDR3 sequence reads: CASSDRRLLSYNEQFF. DNA of the CDR3: TGTGCCAGCAGTGACCGACGACTGCTAAGCTACAATGAGCAGTTCTTC.

The chain couples TRBV5-1 to TRBJ2-5, with 7 bases fitting TRBD1. Germline V CDR1 and CDR2: SGHRS, YFSETQ. This CDR3 is 13 amino acids long. The junction had 4 bases not matched to a gene; V was cut back by 5 bases and J by 3 bases. The CDR3 DNA reads TGCGCCAGCAGACCCGGGACAGAAGAGACCCAGTACTTC. Its translation: CASRPGTEETQYF.

The chain couples TRBV10-2 to TRBJ2-7, with a tentative D call TRBD2 (5 bases). Germline values: CDR1 WSHSY, CDR2 SAAADI. CDR3 length: 12 residues. Trimming took 8 bases from V and 2 from J, leaving 10 bases between them. The DNA of the CDR3 is TGCGCCAGCCGGGATGGGGCCTACGAGCAGTACTTC. Translation: CASRDGAYEQYF.

This sequence joins TRBV5-4 and TRBJ2-7, with no clear D. V was clipped by 0 bases and J by 3 bases, with 10 bases between them. Per the germline V gene, CDR1 is SGHNT and CDR2 is YYREEE (reference sequence). This CDR3 spans 14 amino acids. The CDR3 DNA reads TGTGCCAGCAGCTTGGGTCAGGATAGCTACGAGCAGTACTTC. Protein sequence: CASSLGQDSYEQYF.

This chain uses TRBV3-1 (or the pseudogene TRBV3-2) with TRBJ1-1; D gene unclear. The CDR3 covers 14 residues. Germline V lookup: CDR1 LGHDT, CDR2 YNNKEL (reference sequence). V lost 3 bases and J lost 2, with 10 bases in between. The CDR3 loop is CASSHATGNTEAFF. For the CDR3, the DNA is TGTGCCAGCAGCCACGCGACGGGTAACACTGAAGCTTTCTTT.

The chain recombines TRBV23-1 with TRBJ2-5; D not resolved. TRBV23-1 is marked as an open reading frame, function uncertain. The CDR3 consists of 16 residues. Trimming took 4 bases from V and 3 from J, leaving 18 bases between them. This CDR3 reads CASSRPWQPTKETQYF. The CDR3 region has the DNA TGCGCCAGCAGTCGGCCATGGCAGCCCACTAAAGAGACCCAGTACTTC.

The chain is built from TRBV11-3 and TRBJ2-5; 11 positions agree with TRBD2. Germline-derived CDR1 and CDR2 are SGHNT and YENEEA. Trimming at V came to 1 base and at J to 2 bases, leaving 9 bases not matched to a gene. The length of the CDR3 is 18 residues. In DNA form, the CDR3 reads TGTGCCAGCAGCTTAGGAGGTAGCGGGGGGGCCTGGCAAGAGACCCAGTACTTC. Its translation: CASSLGGSGGAWQETQYF.

This clone was detected a few times. The genes are TRBV28 and TRBJ2-7, with 11 bases fitting TRBD1. The CDR3 loop spans 16 amino acids. CDR1 is MDHEN and CDR2 is SYDVKM in the germline V gene. V shed 6 bases and J 6 bases; nucleotides not matched to a gene: 13. DNA of the CDR3: TGTGCCAGCAGGTCCCCCTCCTCCGGGACAGGGGGCGAGCAGTACTTC. As protein: CASRSPSSGTGGEQYF. The full variable domain, in which reference TRBV28 and TRBJ2-7 provide the parts outside the CDR3, is DVKVTQSSRYLVKRTGEKVFLECVQDMDHENMFWYRQDPGLGLRLIYFSYDVKMKEKGDIPEGYSVSREKKERFSLILESASTNQTSMYLCASRSPSSGTGGEQYFGPGTRLTVT.

V and J are TRBV6-5 and TRBJ1-1; no clear D gene. The V end was cut by 11 bases, the J end by 3 bases, with 10 bases between. CDR1 is MNHEY, CDR2 SVGAGI, per germline. This CDR3 region has 11 residues. The CDR3 loop is CAGESDTEAFF. In DNA form, the CDR3 reads TGTGCCGGAGAATCGGACACTGAAGCTTTCTTT.

V and J are TRBV7-2 and TRBJ1-6; 9 positions agree with TRBD1. With 6 bases clipped from V and 5 bases from J, the junction kept 2 bases outside the gene matches. This CDR3 region has 14 residues. CDR1 is SGHTA and CDR2 is FQGNSA in the germline V gene. This CDR3 reads CASRGQGDNSPLHF. The CDR3 nucleotides are TGTGCCAGCAGGGGACAGGGAGATAATTCACCCCTCCACTTT.

The chain uses TRBV6-5 and TRBJ2-1; TRBD2 agrees at 8 bases. V was pared by 4 bases and J by 2 bases, with 4 bases of the junction left unmatched. The CDR3 sequence is 15 residues long. CDR1 is MNHEY, CDR2 SVGAGI, per germline. CDR3 residues: CASSWREATYNEQFF. In DNA, the CDR3 is TGTGCCAGCAGTTGGCGGGAGGCAACCTACAATGAGCAGTTCTTC.

The gene calls are TRBV4-1 and TRBJ1-2, with D unresolved. Looked up from germline, CDR1 is MGHRA and CDR2 is YSYEKL. The CDR3 is 12 residues long. V was shortened by 0 bases and J by 4 bases, with 3 bases between the two germline ends. The CDR3 nucleotides read TGCGCCAGCAGCCAAGAGCGCTATGGCTACACCTTC. This sequence encodes CASSQERYGYTF.

With respect to this clone: In the same sample, other DNA sequences code for this CDR3. The chain couples TRBV19 to TRBJ1-5, with 10 bases lining up with TRBD1. Germline assignment: CDR1 LNHDA and CDR2 SQIVND (reference sequence). The V segment lost 5 bases and the J segment 1 base; nucleotides outside the gene matches: 2. The CDR3 consists of 15 residues. The CDR3: CASSWTGGSNQPQHF. The CDR3 DNA reads TGTGCCAGTAGTTGGACAGGGGGGAGCAATCAGCCCCAGCATTTT.

This chain joins TRBV28 and TRBJ2-1, with 9 nucleotides matching TRBD1. The CDR3 is 17 amino acids. V shed 5 bases, J shed 7 bases, and the junction held 15 bases outside the gene matches. Germline lookup yields CDR1 MDHEN and CDR2 SYDVKM. Written as DNA, the CDR3 is TGTGCCAGCAGTCTAGATTCCGGGACAGGGAGGTTGAATGAGCAGTTCTTC. This sequence encodes CASSLDSGTGRLNEQFF.

The chain carries TRBV19 and TRBJ2-3; D might be TRBD1 (6 bases). Looked up from germline, CDR1 is LNHDA and CDR2 is SQIVND (reference sequence). The CDR3 totals 14 residues. Trimming cost V 3 bases and J 5 bases, with 12 bases left between them. CDR3 sequence reads: CASSIIRGLDTQYF. In nucleotides, the CDR3 is TGTGCCAGTAGTATCATCAGGGGATTAGATACGCAGTATTTT.

The rearrangement links TRBV5-8 to TRBJ2-5; D is possibly TRBD2 (6 bases). V was cut by 7 bases and J by 0 bases, with 13 bases left in between. This CDR3 is 14 amino acids long. In germline, CDR1 is SGHTS, CDR2 YDEGEE. The CDR3 DNA is TGTGCCAGCGGACGGGGGACGGACCAAGAGACCCAGTACTTC. Protein sequence: CASGRGTDQETQYF.